The clone carrying this T cell receptor beta chain was counted between two and nine times. Its antigen is still unknown. A process of 5'RACE template switching, which added a universal primer site and UMIs, was used to make TCR cDNA. TCRdb redid the calling of the 5' RACE reads with MiXCR, one entry per CDR3 protein. The table has under 300,000 distinct CDR3 sequences, under 15% seen once. This sample was taken from a study of T cells after yellow fever vaccination. About the study: With SMART-Seq v4 Ultra Low Input, the fractions containing low cell numbers were prepared. Overall study findings and caveats: Within FACS-sorted repertoires, abundant clonotypes contaminating from the bulk population could be present. Peak timing came faster in the weaker secondary response, day 5 versus 15.

Trimming took 5 bases from V and 4 from J, leaving 11 bases between them. CDR1 is SGHTA, CDR2 FQGNSA, per germline. The CDR3 loop spans 13 amino acids. The genes are TRBV7-2 and TRBJ1-2, with D unclear. This TCR came from a man under 40 who received the YFV17D yellow fever vaccine. Sequencing used CD4+ T cells sorted from PBMCs, obtained 45 days after the yellow fever booster vaccination. The CDR3 DNA reads TGTGCCAGCAGCCCGCCCGGCGGCTATGGCTACACCTTC. It encodes CASSPPGGYGYTF.